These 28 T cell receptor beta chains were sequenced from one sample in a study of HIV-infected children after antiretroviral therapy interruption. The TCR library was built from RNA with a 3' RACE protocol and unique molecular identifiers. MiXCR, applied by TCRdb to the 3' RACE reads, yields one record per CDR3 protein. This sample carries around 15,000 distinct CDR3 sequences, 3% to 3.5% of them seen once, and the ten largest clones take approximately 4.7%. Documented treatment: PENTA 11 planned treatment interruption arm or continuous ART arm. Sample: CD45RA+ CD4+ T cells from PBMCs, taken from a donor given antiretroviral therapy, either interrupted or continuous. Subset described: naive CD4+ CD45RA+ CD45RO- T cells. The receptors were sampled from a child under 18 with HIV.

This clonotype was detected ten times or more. The CDR3 spells CASSSNPGSGELFF. In nucleotides, the CDR3 is TGCGCCAGCAGCTCTAATCCGGGGTCCGGGGAGCTGTTTTTT. The rearrangement links TRBV5-1 to TRBJ2-2, with a possible D match to TRBD2 (5 bases). Trimming removed 3 bases from V and 6 bases from J, with 12 bases in between. Germline V gene sequence: CDR1 SGHRS, CDR2 YFSETQ. CDR3 length equals 14 residues.

The CDR3 DNA sequence: TGCGCCAGCAGCCCCGGGACAGGAGTATACGAGCAGTACTTC. Protein: CASSPGTGVYEQYF. The V gene is TRBV4-3, the J gene TRBJ2-7; 8 positions agree with TRBD1. Germline V gene sequence: CDR1 LGHNA, CDR2 YSLEER. This CDR3 spans 14 amino acids. V shed 4 bases and J 4 bases; nucleotides not matched to a gene: 6.

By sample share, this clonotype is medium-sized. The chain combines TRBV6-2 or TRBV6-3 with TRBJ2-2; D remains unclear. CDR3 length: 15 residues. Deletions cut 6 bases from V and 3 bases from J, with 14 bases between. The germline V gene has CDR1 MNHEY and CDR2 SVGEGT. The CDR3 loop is CASSPIRMDTGELFF. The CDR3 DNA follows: TGTGCCAGCAGCCCCATCCGGATGGACACCGGGGAGCTGTTTTTT.

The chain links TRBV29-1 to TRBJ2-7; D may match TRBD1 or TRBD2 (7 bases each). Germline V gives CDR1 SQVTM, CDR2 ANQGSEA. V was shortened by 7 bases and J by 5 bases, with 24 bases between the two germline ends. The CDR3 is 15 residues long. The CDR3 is CSASRGGGRANEQYF. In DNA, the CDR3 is TGCAGCGCGAGTCGAGGGGGCGGGAGAGCTAACGAGCAGTACTTC.

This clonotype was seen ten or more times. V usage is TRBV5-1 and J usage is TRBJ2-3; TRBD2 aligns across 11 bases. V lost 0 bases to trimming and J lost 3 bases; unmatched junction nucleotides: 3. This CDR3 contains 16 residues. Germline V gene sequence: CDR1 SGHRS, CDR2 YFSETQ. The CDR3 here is CASSLGASGGTDTQYF. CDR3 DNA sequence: TGCGCCAGCAGCTTGGGGGCTAGCGGGGGGACAGATACGCAGTATTTT.

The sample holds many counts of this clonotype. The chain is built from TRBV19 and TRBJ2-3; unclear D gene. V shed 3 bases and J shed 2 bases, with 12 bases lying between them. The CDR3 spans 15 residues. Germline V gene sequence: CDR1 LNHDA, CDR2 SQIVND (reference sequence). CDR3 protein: CASSMASRNTDTQYF. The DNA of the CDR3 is TGTGCCAGTAGTATGGCTAGTAGAAACACAGATACGCAGTATTTT.

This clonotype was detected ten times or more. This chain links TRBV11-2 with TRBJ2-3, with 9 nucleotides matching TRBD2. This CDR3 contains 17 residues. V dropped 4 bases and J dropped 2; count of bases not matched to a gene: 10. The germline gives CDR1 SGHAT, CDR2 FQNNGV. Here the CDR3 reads CASSSAHLAGFTDTQYF. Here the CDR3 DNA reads TGTGCCAGCAGCTCCGCACACCTAGCGGGGTTCACAGATACGCAGTATTTT. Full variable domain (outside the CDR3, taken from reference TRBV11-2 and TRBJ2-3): EAGVAQSPRYKIIEKRQSVAFWCNPISGHATLYWYQQILGQGPKLLIQFQNNGVVDDSQLPKDRFSAERLKGVDSTLKIQPAKLEDSAVYLCASSSAHLAGFTDTQYFGPGTRLTVL.

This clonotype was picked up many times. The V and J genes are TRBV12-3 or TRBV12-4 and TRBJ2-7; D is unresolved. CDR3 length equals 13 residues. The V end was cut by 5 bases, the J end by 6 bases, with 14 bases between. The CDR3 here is CASSPPVTGEQYF. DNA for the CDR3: TGTGCCAGCAGTCCCCCGGTTACGGGCGAGCAGTACTTC.

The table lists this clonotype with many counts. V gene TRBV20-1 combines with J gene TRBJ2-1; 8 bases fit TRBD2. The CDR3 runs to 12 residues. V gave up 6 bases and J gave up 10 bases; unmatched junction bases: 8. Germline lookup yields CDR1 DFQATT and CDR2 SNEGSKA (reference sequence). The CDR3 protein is CSAKTSAREQFF. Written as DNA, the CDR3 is TGCAGTGCCAAGACTAGCGCCAGGGAGCAGTTCTTC.

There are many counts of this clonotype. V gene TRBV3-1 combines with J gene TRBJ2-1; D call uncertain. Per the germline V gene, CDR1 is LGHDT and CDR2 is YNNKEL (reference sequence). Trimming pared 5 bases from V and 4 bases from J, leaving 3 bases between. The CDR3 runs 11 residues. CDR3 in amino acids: CASSVYNEQFF. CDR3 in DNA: TGTGCCAGCAGCGTTTACAATGAGCAGTTCTTC.

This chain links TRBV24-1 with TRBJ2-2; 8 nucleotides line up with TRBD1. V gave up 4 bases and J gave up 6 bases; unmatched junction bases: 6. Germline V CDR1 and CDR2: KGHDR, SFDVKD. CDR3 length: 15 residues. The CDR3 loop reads CATSDTGGTAGELFF. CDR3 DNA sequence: TGTGCCACCAGTGACACAGGGGGGACGGCCGGGGAGCTGTTTTTT.

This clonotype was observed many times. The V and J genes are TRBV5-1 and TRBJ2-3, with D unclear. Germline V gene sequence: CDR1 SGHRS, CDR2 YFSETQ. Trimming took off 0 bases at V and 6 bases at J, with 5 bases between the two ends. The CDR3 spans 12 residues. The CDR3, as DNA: TGCGCCAGCAGCTTGGGAATGGATACGCAGTATTTT. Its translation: CASSLGMDTQYF.

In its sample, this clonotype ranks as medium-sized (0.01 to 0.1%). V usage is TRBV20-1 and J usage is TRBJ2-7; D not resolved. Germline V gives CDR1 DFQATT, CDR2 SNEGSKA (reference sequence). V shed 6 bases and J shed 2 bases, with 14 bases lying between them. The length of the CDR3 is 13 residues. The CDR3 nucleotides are TGCAGTGCCACCTCGACGAATGCCTACGAGCAGTACTTC. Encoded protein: CSATSTNAYEQYF.

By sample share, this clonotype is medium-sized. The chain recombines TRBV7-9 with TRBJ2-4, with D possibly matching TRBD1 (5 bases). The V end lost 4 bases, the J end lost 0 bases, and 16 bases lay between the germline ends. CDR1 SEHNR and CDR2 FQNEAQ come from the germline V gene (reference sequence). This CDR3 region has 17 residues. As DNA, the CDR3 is TGTGCCAGCAGCTCCGAGACAGCTAATTTAGCCAAAAACATTCAGTACTTC. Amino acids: CASSSETANLAKNIQYF.

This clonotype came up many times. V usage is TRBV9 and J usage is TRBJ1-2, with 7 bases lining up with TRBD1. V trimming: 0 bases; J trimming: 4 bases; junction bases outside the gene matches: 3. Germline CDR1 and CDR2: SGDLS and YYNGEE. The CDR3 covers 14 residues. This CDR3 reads CASSVETGAYGYTF. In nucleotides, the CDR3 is TGTGCCAGCAGCGTAGAAACAGGGGCCTATGGCTACACCTTC. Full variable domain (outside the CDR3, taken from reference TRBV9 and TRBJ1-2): DSGVTQTPKHLITATGQRVTLRCSPRSGDLSVYWYQQSLDQGLQFLIQYYNGEERAKGNILERFSAQQFPDLHSELNLSSLELGDSALYFCASSVETGAYGYTFGSGTRLTVV.

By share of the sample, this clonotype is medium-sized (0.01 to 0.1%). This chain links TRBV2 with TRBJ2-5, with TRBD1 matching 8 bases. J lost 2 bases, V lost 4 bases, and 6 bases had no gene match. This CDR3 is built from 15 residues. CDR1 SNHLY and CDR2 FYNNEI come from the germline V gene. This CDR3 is CASSAGGGGQETQYF. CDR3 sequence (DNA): TGTGCCAGCAGTGCAGGGGGCGGCGGGCAAGAGACCCAGTACTTC.

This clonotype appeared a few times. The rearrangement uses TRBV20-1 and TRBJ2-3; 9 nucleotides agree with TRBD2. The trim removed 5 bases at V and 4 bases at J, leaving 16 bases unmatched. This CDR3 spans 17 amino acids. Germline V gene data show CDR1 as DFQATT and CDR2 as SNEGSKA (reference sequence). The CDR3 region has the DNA TGCAGTGCTCCCCGTTCGAAGCGGGGGGACCGGCCAGATACGCAGTATTTT. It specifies CSAPRSKRGDRPDTQYF.

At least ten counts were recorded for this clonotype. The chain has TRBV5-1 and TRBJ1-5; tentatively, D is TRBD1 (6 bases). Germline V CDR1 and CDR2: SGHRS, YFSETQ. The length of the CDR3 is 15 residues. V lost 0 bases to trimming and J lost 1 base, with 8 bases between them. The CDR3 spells CASSLGTASNQPQHF. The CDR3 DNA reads TGCGCCAGCAGCTTGGGGACAGCGAGCAATCAGCCCCAGCATTTT. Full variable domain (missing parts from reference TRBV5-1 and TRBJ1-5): KAGVTQTPRYLIKTRGQQVTLSCSPISGHRSVSWYQQTPGQGLQFLFEYFSETQRNKGNFPGRFSGRQFSNSRSEMNVSTLELGDSALYLCASSLGTASNQPQHFGDGTRLSIL.

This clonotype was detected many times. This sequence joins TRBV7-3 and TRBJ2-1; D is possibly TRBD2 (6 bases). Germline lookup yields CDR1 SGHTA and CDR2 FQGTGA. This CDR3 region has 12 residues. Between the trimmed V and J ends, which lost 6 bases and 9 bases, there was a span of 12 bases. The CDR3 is CASSLVGGEQFF. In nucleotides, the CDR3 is TGTGCCAGCAGTCTTGTCGGGGGTGAGCAGTTCTTC.

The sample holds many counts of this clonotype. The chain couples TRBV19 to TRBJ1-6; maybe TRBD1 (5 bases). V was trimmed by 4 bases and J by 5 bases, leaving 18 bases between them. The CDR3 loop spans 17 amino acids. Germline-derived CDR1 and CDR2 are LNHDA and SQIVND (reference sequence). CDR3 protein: CASSTWTRTSNNSPLHF. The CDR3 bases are TGTGCCAGTAGTACCTGGACACGCACATCTAATAATTCACCCCTCCACTTT. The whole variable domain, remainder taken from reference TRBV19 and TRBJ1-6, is DGGITQSPKYLFRKEGQNVTLSCEQNLNHDAMYWYRQDPGQGLRLIYYSQIVNDFQKGDIAEGYSVSREKKESFPLTVTSAQKNPTAFYLCASSTWTRTSNNSPLHFGNGTRLTVT.

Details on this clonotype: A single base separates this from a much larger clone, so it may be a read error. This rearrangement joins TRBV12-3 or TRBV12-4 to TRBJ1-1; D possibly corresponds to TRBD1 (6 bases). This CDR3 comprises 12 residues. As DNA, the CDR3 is TGTGCCAGCAGCTTACCTGCAGGGGAAGTCTACTTT. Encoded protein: CASSLPAGEVYF.

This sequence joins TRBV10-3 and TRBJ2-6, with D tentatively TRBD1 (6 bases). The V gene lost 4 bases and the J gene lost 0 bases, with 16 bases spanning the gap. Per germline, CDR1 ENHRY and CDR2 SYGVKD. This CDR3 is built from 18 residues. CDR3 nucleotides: TGTGCCATCAGTGCTAACCGGGACACCAACTCTGGGGCCAACGTCCTGACTTTC. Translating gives CAISANRDTNSGANVLTF.

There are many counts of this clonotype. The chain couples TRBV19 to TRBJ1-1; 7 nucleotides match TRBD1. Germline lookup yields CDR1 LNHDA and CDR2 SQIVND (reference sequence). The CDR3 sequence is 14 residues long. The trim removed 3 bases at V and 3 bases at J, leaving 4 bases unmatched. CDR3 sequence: CASSIGQGDTEAFF. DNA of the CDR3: TGTGCCAGTAGTATCGGGCAGGGGGACACTGAAGCTTTCTTT.

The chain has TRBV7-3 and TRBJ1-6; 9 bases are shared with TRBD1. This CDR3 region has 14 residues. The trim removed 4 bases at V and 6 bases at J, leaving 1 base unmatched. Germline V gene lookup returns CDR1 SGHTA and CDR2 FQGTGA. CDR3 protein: CASSSGQGNSPLHF. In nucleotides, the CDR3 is TGTGCCAGCAGCTCGGGACAGGGTAATTCACCCCTCCACTTT.

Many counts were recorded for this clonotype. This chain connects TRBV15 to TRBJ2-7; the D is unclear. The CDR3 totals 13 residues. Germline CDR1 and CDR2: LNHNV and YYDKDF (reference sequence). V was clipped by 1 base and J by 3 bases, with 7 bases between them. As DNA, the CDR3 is TGTGCCACCAGCAGAGTGGGCAGCTACGAGCAGTACTTC. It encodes CATSRVGSYEQYF.

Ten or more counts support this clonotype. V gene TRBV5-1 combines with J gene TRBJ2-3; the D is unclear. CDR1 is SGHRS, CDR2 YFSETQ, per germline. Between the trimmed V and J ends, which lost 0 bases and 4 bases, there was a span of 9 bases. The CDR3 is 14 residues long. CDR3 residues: CASSLGSHSDTQYF. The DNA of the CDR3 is TGCGCCAGCAGCTTGGGGTCGCACTCAGATACGCAGTATTTT.

This chain's CDR3 is CAISESTGGVGEQYF. CDR3 sequence (DNA): TGTGCCATCAGTGAGTCAACAGGGGGAGTGGGCGAGCAGTACTTC. The J gene is TRBJ2-7, the V gene TRBV10-3, with 8 bases lining up with TRBD1. This CDR3 spans 15 amino acids. The V segment lost 0 bases and the J segment 6 bases; nucleotides outside the gene matches: 7. CDR1 ENHRY and CDR2 SYGVKD come from the germline V gene.

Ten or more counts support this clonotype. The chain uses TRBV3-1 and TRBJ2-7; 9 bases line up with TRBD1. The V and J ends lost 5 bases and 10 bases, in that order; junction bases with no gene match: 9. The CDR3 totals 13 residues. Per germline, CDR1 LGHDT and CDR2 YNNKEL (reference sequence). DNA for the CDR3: TGTGCCAGCAGCAAAGGACAGGGGTATGAACAGTACTTC. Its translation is CASSKGQGYEQYF.